This is a list of T cell receptor beta chains from one sample in a study of PD-L1 blockade in urothelial cancer. TCRdb keeps only in-frame clones here, not all; method: immunoSEQ multiplex PCR. The repertoire holds tens of thousands of clones, with 70% to 90% as singletons. The specimen comprised PBMCs, sampled around atezolizumab (anti-PD-L1) treatment. The receptors here all came from a man aged 65-85 years with urothelial cancer. Each CDR3 is given with its conserved first and last residue. D genes are given only for firm matches. A clone size is listed for some rows: how often the clone was seen (once, few, many), or a class if it is expanded.

CDR3 length,V gene,J gene,D gene,clone size,CDR3 DNA,CDR3 protein
17,TRBV7-8,TRBJ2-2,.,.,TGTGCCAGCAGCTTAGGGTATGGGGGGACCAACACCGGGGAGCTGTTTTTT,CASSLGYGGTNTGELFF
16,TRBV5-1,TRBJ1-1,TRBD1,.,TGCGCCAGCAGCCCAGATCCCGGGACAGTGAACACTGAAGCTTTCTTT,CASSPDPGTVNTEAFF
17,TRBV4-3,TRBJ2-2,.,.,TGCGCCAGCAGCCAAGGCAGGGGGGCTGAGAACACCGGGGAGCTGTTTTTT,CASSQGRGAENTGELFF
14,TRBV30,TRBJ2-2,.,.,TGTGCCTGGGAAACGAGCGGGAACACCGGGGAGCTGTTTTTT,CAWETSGNTGELFF
15,TRBV7-9,TRBJ2-1,.,.,TGTGCCAGCAGGATATCGGGCGGGCGAGACAATGAGCAGTTCTTC,CASRISGGRDNEQFF
14,TRBV19,TRBJ1-3,.,.,TGTGCCAGCCAAAATACAGGGTCGAGAAACACCATATATTTT,CASQNTGSRNTIYF
15,TRBV28,TRBJ2-7,TRBD1,.,TGTGCCAGCTGCACGCCGGGACAGGGGAACTACGAGCAGTACTTC,CASCTPGQGNYEQYF
14,TRBV27,TRBJ2-5,TRBD2,few,TGTGCCAGCAGTTTAAGCGGGAGAGGAGAGACCCAGTACTTC,CASSLSGRGETQYF
13,TRBV9,TRBJ1-1,.,few,TGTGCCAGCAGCCCGACAGTGAACACTGAAGCTTTCTTT,CASSPTVNTEAFF
12,TRBV7-2,TRBJ2-2,.,few,TGTGCCAGCAGCCTTTCCACCGGGGAGCTGTTTTTT,CASSLSTGELFF
13,TRBV30,TRBJ1-6,TRBD1,.,TGTGCCACACGACAGGGAAGGAATTCACCCCTCCACTTT,CATRQGRNSPLHF
20,TRBV7-2,TRBJ2-1,TRBD2,.,TGTGCCAGCAGCTTAGCGCATGGTAGCGGGAGGAGGAGCTCCTACAATGAGCAGTTCTTC,CASSLAHGSGRRSSYNEQFF
15,TRBV19,TRBJ2-7,.,few,TGTGCCAGTAGTACCTACTTTACAGGGAACGACGAGCAGTACTTC,CASSTYFTGNDEQYF
15,TRBV10-3,TRBJ2-7,TRBD2,.,TGTGCCATCAGTGAGTCGGGTCTAGCGGGAGGCGAGCAGTACTTC,CAISESGLAGGEQYF
15,TRBV5-4,TRBJ1-4,.,.,TGTGCCAGCAGCTCGACTGGGGGGAGAGATGAAAAACTGTTTTTT,CASSSTGGRDEKLFF
15,TRBV6-1,TRBJ2-7,TRBD2,.,TGTGCCAGCAGTTCGACCGGGACTAGATACTACGAGCAGTACTTC,CASSSTGTRYYEQYF
16,TRBV7-9,TRBJ2-1,TRBD2,.,TGTGCCAGCAGCCCTCTAGCGGGAGTCCCCTACAATGAGCAGTTCTTC,CASSPLAGVPYNEQFF
12,TRBV30,TRBJ1-3,.,.,TGTGCCTGGAGTGGGCAAGGAAACACCATATATTTT,CAWSGQGNTIYF